A single T cell receptor (beta chain) is shown here with its context. Antigen: not known. V lost 5 bases, J lost 4 bases, and 12 bases stayed unmatched. CDR3 length: 16 residues. Germline loops: CDR1 SGHTA, CDR2 FQGNSA. The table came from immunoSEQ multiplex PCR; TCRdb's copy has only in-frame clones and leaves some out. The data show tens of thousands of clones, under 95% seen once. This sample was included in a study of T cell responses to AZD1222 COVID-19 vaccine. Regarding the study as a whole: CD4 TCRs associated with vaccination spanned spike, dominating at 160-218 and 743-854. It should be noted that donors were predominantly white British and more often female, and clonal diversity was possibly underestimated.

The sample here was peripheral blood, taken on day 0 of AZD1222 vaccination. The chain uses TRBV7-2 and TRBJ1-2, with 8 nucleotides matching TRBD1. The source is an adult in good health. As DNA, the CDR3 is TGTGCCAGCAGCCCGGAAACAGGGGGTTTCGGCTATGGCTACACCTTC. This translates into CASSPETGGFGYGYTF.